This T cell receptor beta chain was retrieved from a study of cytomegalovirus exposure and HLA in healthy donors. Study outcomes and limitations: In vitro checks showed that a few CMV-associated chains really do target CMV antigens. Indistinguishable V segments such as TRBV6-2 and TRBV6-3 were excluded. In a later analysis, an Asian-associated ancestry cluster reportedly showed fewer N-insertions than the roughly 730-donor mean.

The PCR made use of 60 Vbeta and 13 Jbeta primers. Sequencing used immunoSEQ multiplex PCR; TCRdb keeps in-frame clones, though not all of them. The table for this sample gives tens of thousands of clones. Remarks on this clone: The antigen remains undetermined.

While unrecorded immune exposures were likely, the donors were nominally healthy when sampled. Trimming removed 0 bases at V and 3 bases at J, with 16 bases between. The CDR3 consists of 16 residues. The TCR sequence derives from a man aged 18 to 29 in good health and CMV-seropositive. The rearrangement links TRBV5-3 to TRBJ2-7; D is uncertain. TRBV5-3 is known as an ORF, though its function is uncertain. The material sequenced was PBMCs. CDR3 in amino acids: CARSLGLAVVIYEQYF. CDR3 DNA sequence: TGTGCCAGAAGCTTGGGACTCGCAGTAGTGATCTACGAGCAGTACTTC.